The source of this TCR gamma chain is a study of gamma-delta chains in newborns, infants, children. Looking at the study overall: Microbial exposure reportedly drives polyclonal innate γδ T cell expansion after birth.

TCRdb re-called the reads through CATT. The profile covers 2,500 to 3,500 gamma-chain clones, with more than 25% appearing a single time and around 20% taken by the ten largest. Sample share makes this clone medium-sized. The same CDR3 is also encoded by other DNA sequences in this sample. This sequence was found in a child who was a newborn, infant or young child, either healthy, febrile or measles-vaccinated (not recorded which). Material for sequencing was blood.

The CDR3 is CALWEATGLGKKIKVF. In nucleotides, the CDR3 is TGTGCCTTGTGGGAGGCGACTGGGTTGGGCAAAAAAATCAAGGTATTT. V gene TRGV9 combines with J gene TRGJP. CDR3 size: 16 residues. The junction had 7 bases not matched to a gene; V was cut back by 2 bases and J by 9 bases. Germline V gene data show CDR1 as GITISATS and CDR2 as ISYDGTV (reference sequence).